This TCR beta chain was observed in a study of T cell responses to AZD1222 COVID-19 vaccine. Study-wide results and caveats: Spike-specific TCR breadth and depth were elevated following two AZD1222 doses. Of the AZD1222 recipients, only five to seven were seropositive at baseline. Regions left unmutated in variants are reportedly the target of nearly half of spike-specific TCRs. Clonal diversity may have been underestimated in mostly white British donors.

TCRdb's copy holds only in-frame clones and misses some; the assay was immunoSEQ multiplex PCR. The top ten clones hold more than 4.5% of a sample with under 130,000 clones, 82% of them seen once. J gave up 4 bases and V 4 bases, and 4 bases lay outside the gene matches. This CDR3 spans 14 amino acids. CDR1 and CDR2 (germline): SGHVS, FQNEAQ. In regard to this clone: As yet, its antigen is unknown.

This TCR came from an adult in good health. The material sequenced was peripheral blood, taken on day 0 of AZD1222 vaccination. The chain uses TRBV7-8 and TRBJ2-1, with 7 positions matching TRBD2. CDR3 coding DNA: TGTGCCAGCAGCTCCAAGCGGGGTTACAATGAGCAGTTCTTC. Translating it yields CASSSKRGYNEQFF.